The rows below give T cell receptor beta chains drawn from one sample of a study of Graves' ophthalmopathy and Graves' hyperthyroidism. TCRdb analysed the multiplex PCR reads with MiXCR anew, one entry per CDR3 protein. The sample yields 500,000 to 600,000 distinct CDR3 sequences, less than 45% seen once. Sequenced sample: peripheral blood or thyroid tissue (not recorded which). The receptors were gathered from an adult man with Graves' hyperthyroidism. CDR3s include the opening cysteine and the closing phenylalanine or tryptophan. A D gene is named only where the DNA matches it firmly. The size entry is marked missing in some rows and otherwise reads once, few, many or a size class.

TRBJ2-7 . TRBV29-1 . TGCAGCGTCGGGACTTTTTACGAGCAGTACTTC CSVGTFYEQYF
TRBJ2-3 . TRBV24-1 . TGTGCCACCGTGCCAGGGTCCTCATCGCTGGTGCAGTATTTT CATVPGSSSLVQYF
TRBJ1-4 . TRBV12-3/TRBV12-4 many TGTGCCAGCAGACGGGGACCGGCTGAAAAACTGTTTTTT CASRRGPAEKLFF
TRBJ2-2 TRBD1 TRBV2 many TGTGCCAGCAGAGGGACAGCGAACACCGGGGAGCTGTTTTTT CASRGTANTGELFF
TRBJ2-7 . TRBV5-4 . TGTGCCAGCAGCCTCGGGGTAGCTCCGTCCTACGAGCAGTACTTC CASSLGVAPSYEQYF
TRBJ1-2 TRBD1 TRBV7-9 many TGTGCCAGCAGCTCCGCCGGGACAGTCTATGGCTACACCTTC CASSSAGTVYGYTF
TRBJ2-2 . TRBV20-1 many TGCAGTGCTAGAGCAGGAGGGACCGGGGAGCTGTTTTTT CSARAGGTGELFF
TRBJ2-7 . TRBV7-9 many TGTGCCAGCAGCTTCGACCGCGACGAGCAGTACTTC CASSFDRDEQYF
TRBJ2-7 TRBD1 TRBV11-2 . TGTGCCAGCAGCTCTACCCATGACGGGACAGGGCCCTACGAGCAGTACTTC CASSSTHDGTGPYEQYF
TRBJ1-2 . TRBV10-3 . TGTGCCAACAGTTACATGGCTAACTATGGCTACACCTTT CANSYMANYGYTF
TRBJ1-1 . TRBV6-1 few TGTGCCAGCAGGAAGGAGGGTGTTGGCACTGAAGCTTTCTTT CASRKEGVGTEAFF
TRBJ1-2 . TRBV7-9 many TGTGCCTGGACCCGCCCCGATGGACCGATTCAAAGTACCTATGGCTACACCTTC CAWTRPDGPIQSTYGYTF
TRBJ2-7 TRBD1 TRBV10-2 many TGCGCCAGCCGAAGGGGGCTCGACGAGCAGTACTTC CASRRGLDEQYF
TRBJ2-7 TRBD2 TRBV29-1 . TGCAGCAGCCAAGGTTGGGGGGGGGGTTACGAGCAGTACTTC CSSQGWGGGYEQYF
TRBJ2-3 TRBD2 TRBV29-1 few TGCAGCGTTGAGGTTGGGGGGGTCACAGATACGCAGTATTTT CSVEVGGVTDTQYF
TRBJ1-5 TRBD1 TRBV20-1 . TGCAGTGCACAGGGGATCTATCAGCCCCAGCATTTT CSAQGIYQPQHF
TRBJ1-1 . TRBV25-1 many TGTGCCAGCAGTGAACAGAAAGGGAACACTGAAGCTTTCTTT CASSEQKGNTEAFF
TRBJ2-7 TRBD1 TRBV20-1 many TGCAGTGCTGGGGGGACAGGGAAAATATACGAGCAGTACTTC CSAGGTGKIYEQYF
TRBJ1-2 . TRBV28 few TGTGCCAGCAGTTCCGGGGATGATGGCTACACCTTC CASSSGDDGYTF
TRBJ2-5 TRBD1 TRBV28 once TGTGCCAGCAGTTTATTGACAGGGGCAACCCAGTACTTC CASSLLTGATQYF
TRBJ2-7 TRBD2 TRBV5-1 many TGCGCCAGCAGCTTGGGGACTAGCGGGAGGGTTTACGAGCAGTACTTC CASSLGTSGRVYEQYF
TRBJ1-2 TRBD1 TRBV24-1 once TGTGCCACCCGGGACAGGGAGGATGGCTACACCTTC CATRDREDGYTF
TRBJ1-2 TRBD1 TRBV20-1 . TGCAGTGCTAACCGGGACAGGGGGAACTATGGCTACACCTTC CSANRDRGNYGYTF
TRBJ2-5 . TRBV25-1 many TGTGCCAGCAGTGAATTGATAGGGGACCCACAAGGGGAGACCCAGTACTTC CASSELIGDPQGETQYF
TRBJ2-7 . TRBV7-2 many TGTGCCAGCAGCTTAGGTGTCGGATACTACGAGCAGTACTTC CASSLGVGYYEQYF
TRBJ1-1 TRBD1 TRBV6-5 many TGTGCCAGCAGTCGGACAGGGGGCCGTAGTGAAGCTTTCTTT CASSRTGGRSEAFF
TRBJ2-5 TRBD2 TRBV20-1 many TGCAGTGCTGGACTAGCCCAAGAGACCCAGTACTTC CSAGLAQETQYF
TRBJ1-3 TRBD1 TRBV12-3/TRBV12-4 . TGTGCCAGCAGTTATGGTAACAGGGGGCTTGGAAACACCATATATTTT CASSYGNRGLGNTIYF
TRBJ2-5 TRBD2 TRBV29-1 many TGCAGCGTTGACCCCAGCGGGAGAGGAGAGACCCAGTACTTC CSVDPSGRGETQYF
TRBJ1-2 . TRBV12-3/TRBV12-4 few TGTGCCAGCACCCAGGCAGGTTCAAGGGACTATGGCTACACCTTC CASTQAGSRDYGYTF
TRBJ1-5 TRBD1 TRBV24-1 many TGTGCCACCAGTGACCCCAGGACAGGGCTGCCCCAGCATTTT CATSDPRTGLPQHF
TRBJ2-2 TRBD2 TRBV7-6 many TGTGCCAGCAGCTTAGTAGCTAGCGGGGGTACCGAGGAGCTGTTTTTT CASSLVASGGTEELFF
TRBJ2-7 TRBD2 TRBV11-2 . TGTGCCAGCAGCCACGGGGGGACTCGCTCCTACAATGAGCAGTACTTC CASSHGGTRSYNEQYF
TRBJ1-1 . TRBV12-3/TRBV12-4 . TGTGCCAGCAGTTTTTCAGGGTTCACTGAAGCTTTCTTT CASSFSGFTEAFF
TRBJ2-7 TRBD2 TRBV3-1 . TGTGCCAGCAGCCAAGAGGGGACTAGCGTAGGCTACGAGCAGTACTTC CASSQEGTSVGYEQYF
TRBJ2-7 TRBD1 TRBV2 many TGTGCCAGCAGTGAAGCCTGGACAGGCTCCTACGAGCAGTACTTC CASSEAWTGSYEQYF
TRBJ2-7 TRBD1 TRBV15 . TGTGCCACCAGTGACCCAACAGGGGTCTACGAGCAGTACTTC CATSDPTGVYEQYF
TRBJ2-5 TRBD1 TRBV10-3 few TGTGCCATCAGTGACCGACAGGGAAGCCCAACCCAGTACTTC CAISDRQGSPTQYF
TRBJ1-1 TRBD1 TRBV5-4 many TGTGCCAGCAGCCTGCACAGGGGCCGAGGTGACACTGAAGCTTTCTTT CASSLHRGRGDTEAFF
TRBJ1-1 . TRBV9 many TGTGCCAGCAGCGTAGTAACAGGAACCACTGAAGCTTTCTTT CASSVVTGTTEAFF